These 29 T cell receptor beta chains were sequenced from one sample in a study of cytomegalovirus exposure and HLA in healthy donors. Primers included in the PCR were 60 Vbeta and 13 Jbeta primers. The table came from immunoSEQ multiplex PCR; TCRdb's copy has only in-frame clones and leaves some out. The data show over 150,000 clones, roughly 84% seen once. The sample taken for sequencing was PBMCs. Receptors originate from a boy between 2 and 10 years old in good health and CMV-seronegative.

J is TRBJ1-1 and V is TRBV5-1; TRBD1 might be the D (6 bases). The CDR3 is 15 amino acids. Germline V lookup: CDR1 SGHRS, CDR2 YFSETQ. V gave up 1 base and J gave up 1 base, with 11 bases separating them. CDR3 DNA: TGCGCCAGCAGCTTGTCCGGGACACAGAACACTGAAGCTTTCTTT. Translating it yields CASSLSGTQNTEAFF.

V gene TRBV29-1 combines with J gene TRBJ1-1; TRBD1 matches 7 bases. The CDR3 sequence is 15 residues long. V was clipped by 4 bases and J by 3 bases; unmatched bases: 11. Germline CDR1 SQVTM, CDR2 ANQGSEA. Here the CDR3 reads CSVGDRAVRDTEAFF. The CDR3 DNA sequence: TGCAGCGTTGGAGACAGGGCTGTAAGGGACACTGAAGCTTTCTTT.

J is TRBJ2-1 and V is TRBV2; weak D call: TRBD1 (6 bases). The CDR3 sequence is 15 residues long. Trimming removed 5 bases at V and 3 bases at J, with 14 bases between. Germline values: CDR1 SNHLY, CDR2 FYNNEI. The CDR3 here is CASSPLGTLYNEQFF. Here the CDR3 DNA reads TGTGCCAGCAGTCCGCTCGGGACACTCTACAATGAGCAGTTCTTC.

This chain connects TRBV18 to TRBJ2-2; D is perhaps TRBD1 (5 bases). The CDR3 spans 16 residues. In germline, CDR1 is KGHSH, CDR2 LQKENI. V was cut by 2 bases and J by 3 bases, with 13 bases left in between. The CDR3 coding sequence is TGTGCCAGCTCACCAACCCAGGGAAGCGACACCGGGGAGCTGTTTTTT. Its protein is CASSPTQGSDTGELFF.

The chain links TRBV5-8 to TRBJ2-5, with 8 bases that match TRBD1. The tail of the sequence fits TRBJ2-7 better, so the J call may be wrong. The CDR3 is 15 amino acids. Germline V gives CDR1 SGHTS, CDR2 YDEGEE. CDR3 residues: CASSMTGEPNYEQYF. The CDR3 DNA reads as TGTGCCAGCAGCATGACAGGGGAGCCTAACTACGAGCAGTACTTC.

V usage is TRBV6-5 and J usage is TRBJ2-5; D remains unclear. Trimming cost V 4 bases and J 4 bases, with 7 bases left between them. The germline V gene has CDR1 MNHEY and CDR2 SVGAGI. CDR3 length: 12 residues. The CDR3 is CASSSSRETQYF. CDR3 nucleotide sequence: TGTGCCAGCAGTTCCTCTCGAGAGACCCAGTACTTC.

The chain has TRBV5-1 and TRBJ2-5; 8 bases line up with TRBD1. This CDR3 is built from 15 residues. After removal of 3 bases from V and 5 bases from J, the junction contained 9 bases not matched to a gene. Germline loops: CDR1 SGHRS, CDR2 YFSETQ. In nucleotides, the CDR3 is TGCGCCAGCAGCTCCGGACAGGGCCGGGGGGAGACCCAGTACTTC. Translation: CASSSGQGRGETQYF.

This clone was recorded once. The chain carries TRBV19 and TRBJ2-7; 10 nucleotides agree with TRBD2. The CDR3 totals 15 residues. The junction had 3 bases not matched to a gene; V was cut back by 1 base and J by 3 bases. CDR1 and CDR2 (germline): LNHDA, SQIVND (reference sequence). The DNA of the CDR3 is TGTGCCAGTAGTATAGGTCGACTAGCGGGCTACGAGCAGTACTTC. Its protein is CASSIGRLAGYEQYF.

The chain recombines TRBV2 with TRBJ2-5, with 8 bases lining up with TRBD1. The CDR3 spans 14 residues. The germline V gene encodes CDR1 SNHLY and CDR2 FYNNEI. The ends lost 5 bases at V and 1 base at J; junction bases unmatched: 3. The CDR3, as DNA: TGTGCCAGCAGTTATGACAGGGGCCAAGAGACCCAGTACTTC. As protein: CASSYDRGQETQYF.

The rearrangement joins TRBV5-1 to TRBJ2-3, with TRBD2 matching over 8 bases. This CDR3 is built from 15 residues. Germline V gives CDR1 SGHRS, CDR2 YFSETQ. After removal of 0 bases from V and 4 bases from J, the junction contained 4 bases not matched to a gene. The CDR3 sequence: CASSLGAGRADTQYF. The CDR3 DNA reads as TGCGCCAGCAGCTTGGGGGCCGGGAGGGCAGATACGCAGTATTTT. Looking up the rest from reference TRBV5-1 and TRBJ2-3 gives the full variable domain: KAGVTQTPRYLIKTRGQQVTLSCSPISGHRSVSWYQQTPGQGLQFLFEYFSETQRNKGNFPGRFSGRQFSNSRSEMNVSTLELGDSALYLCASSLGAGRADTQYFGPGTRLTVL.

The V and J genes are TRBV11-2 and TRBJ2-7; TRBD2 matches 8 bases. Losses at the gene ends were 5 bases for V and 3 bases for J; bases not matched to a gene: 3. This CDR3 has 13 residues. In germline, CDR1 is SGHAT, CDR2 FQNNGV. The CDR3 spells CASSPGLVYEQYF. The CDR3 region has the DNA TGTGCCAGCAGCCCGGGACTAGTCTACGAGCAGTACTTC.

The chain couples TRBV29-1 to TRBJ2-1; 7 bases match TRBD2. Germline assignment: CDR1 SQVTM and CDR2 ANQGSEA. The CDR3 is made up of 15 amino acids. Losses at the gene ends were 4 bases for V and 8 bases for J; bases not matched to a gene: 14. CDR3 DNA: TGCAGCGTTGCTCAGGCGGGAGCCCCTCCGTATGAGCAGTTCTTC. Amino acids: CSVAQAGAPPYEQFF.

The rearrangement joins TRBV2 to TRBJ2-7; 9 bases fit TRBD2. The CDR3 covers 14 residues. From germline, CDR1 is SNHLY and CDR2 FYNNEI. Losses at the gene ends were 7 bases for V and 6 bases for J; bases not matched to a gene: 10. The CDR3 loop is CASIRIAGVSEQYF. DNA of the CDR3: TGTGCCAGCATAAGGATAGCGGGAGTATCCGAGCAGTACTTC. Together with reference TRBV2 and TRBJ2-7, the CDR3 gives the full variable domain: EPEVTQTPSHQVTQMGQEVILRCVPISNHLYFYWYRQILGQKVEFLVSFYNNEISEKSEIFDDQFSVERPDGSNFTLKIRSTKLEDSAMYFCASIRIAGVSEQYFGPGTRLTVT.

This chain links TRBV15 with TRBJ2-2; a weak D match, TRBD2 (5 bases). This CDR3 region has 13 residues. Germline V gene data show CDR1 as LNHNV and CDR2 as YYDKDF (reference sequence). Trimming removed 4 bases at V and 5 bases at J, with 8 bases between. CDR3 amino acids: CATSKAETGELFF. CDR3 DNA: TGTGCCACCAGCAAAGCGGAGACCGGGGAGCTGTTTTTT.

The chain recombines TRBV20-1 with TRBJ1-4; no firm D call. This CDR3 region has 11 residues. CDR1 and CDR2 (germline): DFQATT, SNEGSKA (reference sequence). DNA for the CDR3: TGCAGGGGGAGGGCGGAGGAAAAACTGTTTTTT. This sequence encodes CRGRAEEKLFF.

The J gene is TRBJ2-2, the V gene TRBV28; D is perhaps TRBD2 (6 bases). The CDR3 has 15 amino acids. V dropped 2 bases and J dropped 5 bases, with 12 bases sitting between them. Per the germline V gene, CDR1 is MDHEN and CDR2 is SYDVKM. CDR3 region: CASSLLPGGTGELFF. In DNA, the CDR3 is TGTGCCAGCAGTTTACTCCCCGGGGGAACCGGGGAGCTGTTTTTT. Complete variable domain (other parts from reference TRBV28 and TRBJ2-2): DVKVTQSSRYLVKRTGEKVFLECVQDMDHENMFWYRQDPGLGLRLIYFSYDVKMKEKGDIPEGYSVSREKKERFSLILESASTNQTSMYLCASSLLPGGTGELFFGEGSRLTVL.

This chain joins TRBV11-2 and TRBJ2-3, with TRBD2 identical over 11 bases. The CDR3 covers 19 residues. In germline, CDR1 is SGHAT, CDR2 FQNNGV. With V trimmed by 5 bases and J by 3 bases, 16 bases remained unmatched. CDR3 in DNA: TGTGCCAGCAGCCCTAGGAGGATAGCGGGAGGGCCTGTGACAGATACGCAGTATTTT. Translating gives CASSPRRIAGGPVTDTQYF. Variable domain in full (rest from reference TRBV11-2 and TRBJ2-3): EAGVAQSPRYKIIEKRQSVAFWCNPISGHATLYWYQQILGQGPKLLIQFQNNGVVDDSQLPKDRFSAERLKGVDSTLKIQPAKLEDSAVYLCASSPRRIAGGPVTDTQYFGPGTRLTVL.

The V and J genes are TRBV2 and TRBJ2-1, with D tentatively TRBD2 (5 bases). The CDR3 is 14 amino acids. V dropped 6 bases and J dropped 6 bases, with 15 bases sitting between them. Germline values: CDR1 SNHLY, CDR2 FYNNEI. The CDR3 region has the DNA TGTGCCAGCAGGACTACGGGGAACGGCAATGAGCAGTTCTTC. Protein product: CASRTTGNGNEQFF.

This chain joins TRBV10-1 and TRBJ1-3; D gene uncertain. The V end lost 2 bases, the J end lost 0 bases, and 8 bases lay between the germline ends. Germline CDR1 reads WNHNN; CDR2 reads SYGVQD (reference sequence). CDR3 length equals 15 residues. CDR3 DNA sequence: TGCGCCAGCAGTGAGGGCGACTTCTCTGGAAACACCATATATTTT. Protein: CASSEGDFSGNTIYF.

The CDR3 loop is CATRGGSTYEQYF. As DNA, the CDR3 is TGTGCCACCCGGGGCGGGAGTACCTACGAGCAGTACTTC. The rearrangement uses TRBV27 and TRBJ2-7, with TRBD2 matching over 7 bases. Trimming removed 10 bases from V and 2 bases from J; junction bases left unmatched: 8. The CDR3 loop spans 13 amino acids. Per the germline V gene, CDR1 is MNHEY and CDR2 is SMNVEV (reference sequence).

The J gene is TRBJ2-7, the V gene TRBV4-1, with D possibly TRBD2 on 5 matching bases. CDR1 and CDR2 (germline): MGHRA, YSYEKL. Trimming took 0 bases from V and 6 from J, leaving 15 bases between them. The CDR3 runs to 15 residues. The chain's CDR3 is CASSQDPRVEVEQYF. CDR3 DNA: TGCGCCAGCAGCCAAGATCCGCGGGTGGAGGTCGAGCAGTACTTC.

This chain joins TRBV28 and TRBJ2-3, with D maybe TRBD2 (7 bases). Trimming took 2 bases from V and 1 from J, leaving 10 bases between them. Germline assignment: CDR1 MDHEN and CDR2 SYDVKM. The CDR3 totals 15 residues. The CDR3 DNA is TGTGCCAGCAGTTTAGCGGGGGCAGGCACAGATACGCAGTATTTT. Its protein product is CASSLAGAGTDTQYF.

The chain combines TRBV9 with TRBJ2-2, with TRBD1 identical over 10 bases. The V segment lost 4 bases and the J segment 4 bases; nucleotides outside the gene matches: 7. From germline, CDR1 is SGDLS and CDR2 YYNGEE. The CDR3 is made up of 16 amino acids. CDR3 nucleotides: TGTGCCAGCAGCCCAGGGACAGGGGACGGCACCGGGGAGCTGTTTTTT. Translating gives CASSPGTGDGTGELFF. The full variable domain, rest sourced from reference TRBV9 and TRBJ2-2, is DSGVTQTPKHLITATGQRVTLRCSPRSGDLSVYWYQQSLDQGLQFLIQYYNGEERAKGNILERFSAQQFPDLHSELNLSSLELGDSALYFCASSPGTGDGTGELFFGEGSRLTVL.

The J gene is TRBJ1-5, the V gene TRBV19; 12 bases are a match to TRBD1. There are 13 residues in the CDR3. Trimming cost V 6 bases and J 10 bases; bases outside gene matches: 4. From germline, CDR1 is LNHDA and CDR2 SQIVND (reference sequence). CDR3 region: CASRGTGGGPQHF. Here the CDR3 DNA reads TGTGCCAGTAGAGGGACAGGGGGCGGCCCCCAGCATTTT. The full variable domain, in which reference TRBV19 and TRBJ1-5 provide the parts outside the CDR3, is DGGITQSPKYLFRKEGQNVTLSCEQNLNHDAMYWYRQDPGQGLRLIYYSQIVNDFQKGDIAEGYSVSREKKESFPLTVTSAQKNPTAFYLCASRGTGGGPQHFGDGTRLSIL.

The CDR3 DNA reads TGTGCCAGTAGTGTTGACAGGGGCTTTCGCGAGCAGTACTTC. This translates into CASSVDRGFREQYF. V usage is TRBV19 and J usage is TRBJ2-7, with TRBD1 matching over 8 bases. The junction had 9 bases not matched to a gene; V was cut back by 5 bases and J by 6 bases. Germline CDR1 reads LNHDA; CDR2 reads SQIVND (reference sequence). CDR3 size: 14 residues. The full variable domain, rest sourced from reference TRBV19 and TRBJ2-7, is DGGITQSPKYLFRKEGQNVTLSCEQNLNHDAMYWYRQDPGQGLRLIYYSQIVNDFQKGDIAEGYSVSREKKESFPLTVTSAQKNPTAFYLCASSVDRGFREQYFGPGTRLTVT.

This chain links TRBV7-2 with TRBJ2-5; D is ambiguous. The J call is uncertain, as TRBJ2-7 better fits the DNA end. The CDR3 runs 13 residues. From germline, CDR1 is SGHTA and CDR2 FQGNSA. The CDR3 reads CASSLADFYEQYF. CDR3 nucleotides: TGTGCCAGCAGCTTAGCCGACTTCTACGAGCAGTACTTC.

The chain uses TRBV2 and TRBJ1-1, with no clear D. The CDR3 consists of 15 residues. Per the germline V gene, CDR1 is SNHLY and CDR2 is FYNNEI. The V end was cut by 6 bases, the J end by 0 bases, with 14 bases between. CDR3 sequence: CASRTPEVMNTEAFF. CDR3 DNA: TGTGCCAGCAGGACTCCGGAGGTGATGAACACTGAAGCTTTCTTT.

This chain uses TRBV18 with TRBJ1-1; 9 bases are shared with TRBD1. Per germline, CDR1 KGHSH and CDR2 LQKENI. Trimming cost V 3 bases and J 4 bases; bases outside gene matches: 9. This CDR3 contains 16 residues. CDR3 in amino acids: CASSPREQGAGTEAFF. DNA of the CDR3: TGTGCCAGCTCACCTCGAGAACAGGGGGCAGGCACTGAAGCTTTCTTT.

This clone showed up just once. The junction does not match germline at one end; this may be a read error. V usage is TRBV18 and J usage is TRBJ1-1; D gene uncertain. Germline loops: CDR1 KGHSH, CDR2 LQKENI. The CDR3 consists of 14 residues. The DNA of the CDR3 is TGTGCCAGCCCACCCGGGAACCAGAACACTGAAGCTTTCTTT. This gives the protein CASPPGNQNTEAFF. The full variable domain, rest sourced from reference TRBV18 and TRBJ1-1, is NAGVMQNPRHLVRRRGQEARLRCSPMKGHSHVYWYRQLPEEGLKFMVYLQKENIIDESGMPKERFSAEFPKEGPSILRIQQVVRGDSAAYFCASPPGNQNTEAFFGQGTRLTVV.